What follows are 30 T cell receptor beta chains derived from one specimen sequenced in a study of response to subunit inactivated influenza vaccine (dated by TCRdb to 2016 to 2019). The library was generated by RT-PCR. Instrument used: Illumina HiSeq 2500. TCRdb redid the processing of the public reads, applying fastp at Q25 and MiXCR, and retained in-frame beta chains. One record per CDR3 amino acid sequence lists the most common genes and DNA. Present in this sample are 700,000 to 900,000 distinct CDR3 sequences, 21% of which were seen just once. The top ten clones comprise around 9.6% of the sample. The material sequenced was PBMCs from blood, taken more than 4 days after vaccination. These TCRs come from a man between 50 and 59 years old who received an inactivated influenza vaccine. Donor details come from another sample of the same person, matched by shared clones.

This clonotype was seen more than once but under ten times. Written as DNA, the CDR3 is TGTGCCAGCAGTTATATTGGTCTAGCGGGAGAATTTTCCTACAATGAGCAGTTCTTC. It yields the protein CASSYIGLAGEFSYNEQFF. This chain links TRBV6-5 with TRBJ2-1, with 10 bases lining up with TRBD2. The CDR3 is 19 amino acids. V shed 3 bases and J 1 base; nucleotides not matched to a gene: 12. CDR1 is MNHEY, CDR2 SVGAGI, per germline.

This clonotype has only one observation. The chain is built from TRBV28 and TRBJ2-1; TRBD2 matches 8 bases. Trimming removed 5 bases from V and 2 bases from J; junction bases left unmatched: 5. The CDR3 is 15 amino acids. The V gene's germline CDR1 is MDHEN and CDR2 SYDVKM. DNA of the CDR3: TGTGCCAGCAGTGCCGGGGGGGCTGCCTACAATGAGCAGTTCTTC. Encoded protein: CASSAGGAAYNEQFF. The variable domain in full, with the rest retrieved from reference TRBV28 and TRBJ2-1, is DVKVTQSSRYLVKRTGEKVFLECVQDMDHENMFWYRQDPGLGLRLIYFSYDVKMKEKGDIPEGYSVSREKKERFSLILESASTNQTSMYLCASSAGGAAYNEQFFGPGTRLTVL.

This rearrangement joins TRBV20-1 to TRBJ2-7, with TRBD2 identical over 9 bases. The CDR3 contains 14 residues. J was trimmed by 2 bases and V by 7 bases; bases with no gene match: 9. Germline V CDR1 and CDR2: DFQATT, SNEGSKA (reference sequence). This CDR3 is CSVTGLAVAYEQYF. CDR3 coding DNA: TGCAGTGTAACGGGACTAGCCGTCGCCTACGAGCAGTACTTC.

This clonotype has just a few counts. CDR3 residues: CASSGSVYDTQYF. The CDR3 nucleotides read TGTGCCAGCAGTGGGTCTGTATACGATACGCAGTATTTT. The chain combines TRBV12-3 or TRBV12-4 with TRBJ2-3; D is uncertain. The CDR3 is 13 amino acids. V lost 5 bases, J lost 6 bases, and 12 bases lay in between.

The V call is TRBV11-2, the J call TRBJ1-2; possible D gene TRBD1, 5 bases. V was shortened by 3 bases and J by 7 bases, with 18 bases between the two germline ends. The CDR3 consists of 15 residues. Germline lookup yields CDR1 SGHAT and CDR2 FQNNGV. The CDR3 coding sequence is TGTGCCAGCAGCTTGGGGAGGGGTGTGGACTGTGGCTACACCTTC. It encodes CASSLGRGVDCGYTF.

This clonotype has just a few counts. The genes are TRBV20-1 and TRBJ1-4; D is perhaps TRBD1 (5 bases). The CDR3 runs to 12 residues. V was trimmed by 3 bases and J by 8 bases, leaving 10 bases between them. Germline assignment: CDR1 DFQATT and CDR2 SNEGSKA (reference sequence). For the CDR3, the DNA is TGCAGTGCTAGTGGCAGGACAGAAAAACTGTTTTTT. Amino acids: CSASGRTEKLFF.

This clonotype occurred a few times. The chain joins TRBV7-6 to TRBJ1-1; 10 positions match TRBD1. This CDR3 is 17 amino acids long. The ends lost 5 bases at V and 1 base at J; junction bases unmatched: 10. Germline lookup yields CDR1 SGHVS and CDR2 FNYEAQ. CDR3 sequence (DNA): TGTGCCAGCAGCCACGGGACAGGGGTCTCCCAGAACACTGAAGCTTTCTTT. It translates to CASSHGTGVSQNTEAFF.

The chain combines TRBV10-3 with TRBJ2-1, with 8 bases fitting TRBD2. Germline CDR1 and CDR2: ENHRY and SYGVKD. V trimming: 8 bases; J trimming: 8 bases; junction bases outside the gene matches: 8. The CDR3 contains 13 residues. CDR3 DNA: TGTGCCATCGCCTCCCGGGAGGGCGATGAGCAGTTCTTC. It codes for CAIASREGDEQFF.

In this sample, this clonotype turned up a few times. The rearrangement joins TRBV5-1 to TRBJ2-1; D is uncertain. CDR1 is SGHRS, CDR2 YFSETQ, per germline. The CDR3 has 15 amino acids. Trimming removed 4 bases from V and 6 bases from J, with 17 bases in between. The CDR3 DNA sequence: TGCGCCAGCAGCATCCATCGGCAAGGTGCCAATGAGCAGTTCTTC. Translated: CASSIHRQGANEQFF.

The chain carries TRBV12-3 or TRBV12-4 and TRBJ2-2, with D uncertain. This CDR3 contains 12 residues. The V gene lost 5 bases and the J gene lost 6 bases, with 7 bases spanning the gap. The CDR3 loop is CASSRHPGELFF. The CDR3, as DNA: TGTGCCAGCAGTCGACACCCCGGGGAGCTGTTTTTT.

The V and J genes are TRBV11-2 and TRBJ2-3; 14 bases match TRBD2. The germline V gene has CDR1 SGHAT and CDR2 FQNNGV. J was trimmed by 3 bases and V by 5 bases; bases with no gene match: 10. This CDR3 region has 18 residues. DNA of the CDR3: TGTGCCAGCAGCCTTAGACGACTAGCGGGAGGGGGGACAGATACGCAGTATTTT. Its translation: CASSLRRLAGGGTDTQYF.

Ten or more counts support this clonotype. The V call is TRBV12-3 or TRBV12-4, the J call TRBJ2-7, with 11 bases lining up with TRBD1. V dropped 3 bases and J dropped 5; count of bases not matched to a gene: 3. This CDR3 contains 14 residues. The CDR3 DNA reads TGTGCCAGCAGTTTGGACAGGGGGCAACACGAGCAGTACTTC. Translating gives CASSLDRGQHEQYF.

This clonotype was seen more than once but under ten times. This chain connects TRBV9 to TRBJ1-5; D gene ambiguous. CDR1 and CDR2 (germline): SGDLS, YYNGEE. This CDR3 region has 14 residues. V was pared by 0 bases and J by 2 bases, with 6 bases between. The CDR3 spells CASSVAGGNQPQHF. For the CDR3, the DNA is TGTGCCAGCAGCGTAGCCGGGGGCAATCAGCCCCAGCATTTT.

This chain connects TRBV12-3 or TRBV12-4 to TRBJ2-3, with 11 bases matching TRBD2. Unmatched junction bases numbered 4, after V lost 6 bases and J lost 2 bases. This CDR3 comprises 15 residues. CDR3: CASRGTSGHTDTQYF. In DNA, the CDR3 is TGTGCCAGCAGAGGGACTAGCGGCCACACAGATACGCAGTATTTT.

This clonotype was seen many times. The CDR3 reads CSVGTGGRGLAGSYEQYF. The CDR3 DNA sequence: TGCAGCGTTGGGACCGGGGGGCGGGGACTAGCGGGGTCCTACGAGCAGTACTTC. The V and J genes are TRBV29-1 and TRBJ2-7, with 13 nucleotides matching TRBD2. V shed 4 bases, J shed 1 base, and the junction held 13 bases outside the gene matches. Germline CDR1 SQVTM, CDR2 ANQGSEA. The CDR3 sequence is 18 residues long.

In its sample, this clonotype was seen a few times. The rearrangement uses TRBV20-1 and TRBJ1-4; TRBD1 aligns across 7 bases. The trim removed 4 bases at V and 6 bases at J, leaving 8 bases unmatched. Germline V lookup: CDR1 DFQATT, CDR2 SNEGSKA (reference sequence). CDR3 length: 14 amino acids. In nucleotides, the CDR3 is TGCAGTGCTACCCGGGACAGCCGTGATGAAAAACTGTTTTTT. It encodes CSATRDSRDEKLFF.

V is TRBV20-1 and J is TRBJ2-1, with D maybe TRBD1 (6 bases). The CDR3 spans 16 residues. V was trimmed by 6 bases and J by 8 bases, leaving 26 bases between them. Germline loops: CDR1 DFQATT, CDR2 SNEGSKA (reference sequence). CDR3 sequence reads: CSATGSRGSLGDEQFF. CDR3 DNA: TGCAGTGCGACGGGAAGCAGGGGTTCCCTTGGGGATGAGCAGTTCTTC.

This clonotype was observed a few times. This chain links TRBV20-1 with TRBJ1-3, with TRBD1 matching 7 bases. Germline trimming cut 6 bases from V and 2 bases from J; bases unmatched to any gene: 7. The CDR3 length is 14 residues. Germline V CDR1 and CDR2: DFQATT, SNEGSKA (reference sequence). The CDR3 loop is CSANSGTAGNTIYF. CDR3 DNA: TGCAGTGCCAATTCCGGGACAGCTGGAAACACCATATATTTT.

This clonotype was detected only a few times. V gene TRBV10-3 combines with J gene TRBJ1-5; a possible D gene is TRBD1 (5 bases). There are 14 residues in the CDR3. CDR1 and CDR2 (germline): ENHRY, SYGVKD. V was cut by 5 bases and J by 0 bases, with 8 bases left in between. CDR3: CAISQGPSNQPQHF. In DNA, the CDR3 is TGTGCCATCAGTCAGGGACCTAGCAATCAGCCCCAGCATTTT.

The J gene is TRBJ2-5, the V gene TRBV28; 10 bases line up with TRBD1. V was pared by 6 bases and J by 3 bases, with 4 bases of the junction left unmatched. CDR3 size: 14 residues. Germline V gene data show CDR1 as MDHEN and CDR2 as SYDVKM. CDR3 residues: CASSTGTGEETQYF. The CDR3 coding sequence is TGTGCCAGCAGCACCGGGACAGGGGAAGAGACCCAGTACTTC.

This clonotype was counted only a few times. The gene calls are TRBV20-1 and TRBJ1-3; D remains unclear. V lost 2 bases to trimming and J lost 0 bases, with 8 bases between them. CDR1 is DFQATT, CDR2 SNEGSKA, per germline (reference sequence). CDR3 length equals 14 residues. DNA for the CDR3: TGCAGTGCTAGACCATCGTACTCTGGAAACACCATATATTTT. Translation gives CSARPSYSGNTIYF.

This clonotype was observed a handful of times. The CDR3 is CSAGQSAEAFF. The CDR3 coding sequence is TGCAGTGCTGGTCAGAGCGCTGAAGCTTTCTTT. V usage is TRBV20-1 and J usage is TRBJ1-1; no clear D. Between the trimmed V and J ends, which lost 5 bases and 6 bases, there was a span of 10 bases. CDR1 is DFQATT and CDR2 is SNEGSKA in the germline V gene (reference sequence). CDR3 length: 11 residues.

The chain couples TRBV14 to TRBJ2-1, with 8 bases identical to TRBD1. The CDR3 totals 15 residues. V gave up 4 bases and J gave up 8 bases; unmatched junction bases: 10. CDR1 is SGHDN, CDR2 FVKESK, per germline. This CDR3 is CASSPWTGLVDEQFF. CDR3 bases: TGTGCCAGCAGCCCTTGGACAGGGCTAGTGGATGAGCAGTTCTTC.

The CDR3 region has the DNA TGCGCCAGCGGAACAGGGGCCGGAAACACCATATATTTT. This translates into CASGTGAGNTIYF. The chain carries TRBV5-1 and TRBJ1-3; 7 bases fit TRBD1. Germline CDR1 is SGHRS and CDR2 is YFSETQ. The V segment lost 7 bases and the J segment 4 bases; nucleotides outside the gene matches: 5. The CDR3 runs 13 residues. Supplemented by reference TRBV5-1 and TRBJ1-3, the full variable domain reads KAGVTQTPRYLIKTRGQQVTLSCSPISGHRSVSWYQQTPGQGLQFLFEYFSETQRNKGNFPGRFSGRQFSNSRSEMNVSTLELGDSALYLCASGTGAGNTIYFGEGSWLTVV.

The chain carries TRBV25-1 and TRBJ1-5; D gene unclear. This CDR3 has 13 residues. Germline CDR1 reads MGHDK; CDR2 reads SYGVNS. V lost 6 bases and J 7 bases, leaving 13 bases between the germline ends. The CDR3 loop is CASSSGVTQPQHF. The CDR3, as DNA: TGTGCCAGCAGCTCTGGGGTAACCCAGCCCCAGCATTTT. The entire variable domain, with the rest obtained from reference TRBV25-1 and TRBJ1-5, is as follows: EADIYQTPRYLVIGTGKKITLECSQTMGHDKMYWYQQDPGMELHLIHYSYGVNSTEKGDLSSESTVSRIRTEHFPLTLESARPSHTSQYLCASSSGVTQPQHFGDGTRLSIL.

The rearrangement links TRBV20-1 to TRBJ2-2; TRBD1 matches at 9 bases. This CDR3 spans 15 amino acids. V shed 5 bases and J 7 bases; nucleotides not matched to a gene: 11. Germline values: CDR1 DFQATT, CDR2 SNEGSKA (reference sequence). The CDR3 spells CSASGTGYFGGELFF. The CDR3 region has the DNA TGCAGTGCTTCCGGGACAGGGTATTTCGGCGGGGAGCTGTTTTTT.

This clonotype was seen only once. The genes are TRBV7-3 and TRBJ2-7; D is unresolved. Trimming cost V 5 bases and J 1 base, with 12 bases left between them. This CDR3 comprises 14 residues. CDR1 is SGHTA and CDR2 is FQGTGA in the germline V gene. CDR3 in DNA: TGTGCCAGCAGCCCGGTACACGGATCCTACGAGCAGTACTTC. This sequence encodes CASSPVHGSYEQYF.

The sample holds a few counts of this clonotype. This chain links TRBV5-1 with TRBJ2-1, with 7 nucleotides matching TRBD1. This CDR3 region has 14 residues. CDR1 is SGHRS and CDR2 is YFSETQ in the germline V gene. J gave up 2 bases and V 5 bases, and 4 bases lay outside the gene matches. The CDR3 spells CASRPDRAYNEQFF. CDR3 nucleotides: TGCGCCAGCAGACCCGACAGGGCCTACAATGAGCAGTTCTTC.

The chain has TRBV7-8 and TRBJ2-7; 15 bases match TRBD2. Germline V gives CDR1 SGHVS, CDR2 FQNEAQ. This CDR3 contains 16 residues. The V segment lost 4 bases and the J segment 7 bases; nucleotides outside the gene matches: 8. The CDR3 DNA is TGTGCCAGCAGCTCCCCGGGACTAGCGGGGGGTGGTGAGCAGTACTTC. It specifies CASSSPGLAGGGEQYF.

This clonotype was picked up a small number of times. The chain combines TRBV20-1 with TRBJ1-1; D unclear. Deletions cut 6 bases from V and 2 bases from J, with 7 bases between. The length of the CDR3 is 11 residues. Germline V gene lookup returns CDR1 DFQATT and CDR2 SNEGSKA (reference sequence). The DNA for the CDR3 is TGCAGTGCGCCCGAAAACACTGAAGCTTTCTTT. Its translation is CSAPENTEAFF.